Listed here is a single TCR beta chain. This sample was included in a study of human T cells and chemical hapten exposure. Time point in this sample: healthy volunteer bleed at 2 weeks. Unfractionated whole blood served as the source for total RNA extraction. Single cDNA molecules in the library carried unique molecular identifiers attached during preparation. In the authors' methods: Sample TCR totals centred on a median of approximately 96,000, ranging about 20,000 to 700,000. TCRdb analysed the RACE reads with MiXCR anew, one entry per CDR3 protein. The V and J calls reflect TCRdb's pipeline rather than the authors' work. The sample records over 100,000 distinct CDR3 sequences, around 8.3% being singletons. The germline CDR1 and CDR2 sequences are DFQATT and SNEGSKA (reference sequence). After removal of 6 bases from V and 7 bases from J, the junction contained 6 bases not matched to a gene. The CDR3 covers 14 residues.

This receptor was identified in a male donor in good health. Some clones in this sample may be carry-over from other donors' samples. This chain uses TRBV20-1 with TRBJ2-1; 13 bases map to TRBD2. Sequences were obtained from whole blood. Here the CDR3 DNA reads TGCAGTGCCCTCGGACTAGCGGGGGAGAATGAGCAGTTCTTC. Residues: CSALGLAGENEQFF.